The T cell receptor (beta chain) described here comes from a study of identical twins. The authors used template switching to add a universal primer site and gave cDNA unique molecular identifiers. TCRdb re-called the 5' RACE reads through MiXCR, storing one row per CDR3 protein. Of 500,000 to 650,000 distinct CDR3 sequences listed, roughly 7.2% are singletons. The sample was also linked to a second study, of yellow fever vaccine responses in identical twins.

Sample: PBMCs. The sequence came from a woman aged 18-35 years in good health.

This CDR3 reads CASRTGGQGNTEAFF. Here the CDR3 DNA reads TGTGCCAGCAGAACCGGGGGACAGGGGAACACTGAAGCTTTCTTT. The chain carries TRBV6-1 and TRBJ1-1, with 9 bases that match TRBD1. Germline V lookup: CDR1 MNHNS, CDR2 SASEGT. Trimming took 6 bases from V and 1 from J; bases not matched to a gene: 6. This CDR3 contains 15 residues.